These T cell receptor beta chains were read from a single sample in a study of T-cell reconstitution after alpha-beta-depleted transplantation in children. TCRdb re-called the PCR reads through MiXCR, storing one row per CDR3 protein. The table has about 350,000 distinct CDR3 sequences, roughly 13% seen once. Sequenced material: PBMCs, taken from the stem cell graft. Every receptor here comes from a human donor who donated a stem cell graft to a child with Fanconi anemia. Both conserved end residues are part of each CDR3. The D gene is left open where the match is weak. A row's size may be missing; if present it is once, few, many or a size class.

few NA TRBJ2-5 TRBV7-9 CASSLGFGVQETQYF TGTGCCAGCAGCTTAGGTTTCGGAGTTCAAGAGACCCAGTACTTC
NA NA TRBJ2-5 TRBV12-3/TRBV12-4 CASSLIGTQETQYF TGTGCCAGCAGCTTAATCGGGACTCAAGAGACCCAGTACTTC
many TRBD2 TRBJ2-3 TRBV20-1 CSARELAGGTDTQYF TGCAGTGCTCGCGAACTAGCGGGGGGCACAGATACGCAGTATTTT
NA NA TRBJ2-5 TRBV7-6 CASSLVGSTEETQYF TGTGCCAGCAGCTTAGTCGGATCGACTGAAGAGACCCAGTACTTC
NA NA TRBJ2-1 TRBV6-2/TRBV6-3 CASTEQWSVSEQFF TGTGCCAGCACCGAGCAGTGGAGCGTTAGTGAGCAGTTCTTC
few NA TRBJ1-2 TRBV6-5 CASSLGLTSYGYTF TGTGCCAGCAGTTTGGGACTGACCTCCTATGGCTACACCTTC
NA TRBD1 TRBJ1-3 TRBV6-1 CASRTQGPSSGNTIYF TGTGCCAGCAGGACACAGGGGCCAAGCTCTGGAAACACCATATATTTT
few NA TRBJ1-1 TRBV7-2 CASSFQGRNTEAFF TGTGCCAGCAGCTTCCAGGGTAGGAACACTGAAGCTTTCTTT
few NA TRBJ1-2 TRBV29-1 CSHPPGTF TGCAGCCACCCCCCGGGCACCTTC
NA NA TRBJ1-1 TRBV7-2 CASSLHTGGSGTEAFF TGTGCCAGCAGCTTACACACCGGAGGGTCGGGCACTGAAGCTTTCTTT
many NA TRBJ2-1 TRBV11-2 CASSLDFPGGLSYNEQFF TGTGCCAGCAGCTTAGACTTCCCCGGGGGCCTCTCCTACAATGAGCAGTTCTTC
few TRBD1 TRBJ1-2 TRBV25-1 CATAEGANYGYTF TGTGCCACCGCCGAGGGGGCGAACTATGGCTACACCTTC
many NA TRBJ1-1 TRBV6-5 CASRTRDREAFF TGTGCCAGCAGGACCCGGGACCGAGAAGCTTTCTTT
few TRBD2 TRBJ2-1 TRBV7-9 CASSPSGGWYNEQFF TGTGCCAGCAGCCCAAGCGGGGGGTGGTACAATGAGCAGTTCTTC
few TRBD2 TRBJ2-1 TRBV20-1 CSASGGGNEQFF TGCAGTGCTAGCGGGGGGGGCAATGAGCAGTTCTTC
NA NA TRBJ2-1 TRBV4-3 CASSLSPEIYNEQFF TGCGCCAGCAGCCTCTCGCCAGAAATTTACAATGAGCAGTTCTTC
NA NA TRBJ1-5 TRBV6-2/TRBV6-3 CASSWILDQPQHF TGTGCCAGCAGTTGGATTTTGGATCAGCCCCAGCATTTT
NA NA TRBJ2-3 TRBV5-1 CASSPFAGSTDTQYF TGCGCCAGCAGCCCTTTTGCGGGGAGCACAGATACGCAGTATTTT
few NA TRBJ1-2 TRBV29-1 CSVESAYSYGYTF TGCAGCGTTGAATCGGCTTACAGCTATGGCTACACCTTC
few TRBD1 TRBJ2-7 TRBV10-3 CATQGILSEQYF TGTGCCACACAGGGGATTTTAAGCGAGCAGTACTTC
many NA TRBJ2-1 TRBV28 CASSFPVTNEQFF TGTGCCAGCAGTTTCCCAGTGACGAATGAGCAGTTCTTC
few NA TRBJ1-2 TRBV7-8 CASSLRPVAGYTF TGTGCCAGCAGCTTAAGACCTGTAGCTGGCTACACCTTC
NA NA TRBJ1-4 TRBV7-2 CASSPRQDAGKLFF TGTGCCAGCAGCCCCCGACAGGACGCGGGAAAACTGTTTTTT
many NA TRBJ2-2 TRBV7-7 CASSLSHTGELFF TGTGCCAGCAGCTTAAGTCACACCGGGGAGCTGTTTTTT
NA NA TRBJ1-1 TRBV2 CASSEGEINTEAFF TGTGCCAGCAGCGAGGGAGAGATAAACACTGAAGCTTTCTTT
many NA TRBJ1-1 TRBV11-2 CASSLGPAMNTEAFF TGTGCCAGCAGCTTAGGGCCGGCCATGAACACTGAAGCTTTCTTT
many NA TRBJ2-5 TRBV29-1 CSIVAGAETQYF TGCAGCATTGTGGCAGGGGCGGAGACCCAGTACTTC
few NA TRBJ2-1 TRBV20-1 CSATRARVVSDEQFF TGCAGTGCTACGAGAGCCAGGGTAGTTTCCGATGAGCAGTTCTTC
NA NA TRBJ1-1 TRBV29-1 CSVELVNTEAFF TGCAGCGTTGAATTGGTGAACACTGAAGCTTTCTTT
NA NA TRBJ2-1 TRBV12-1 CAISPGVTCSYNEQFF TGTGCCATCAGCCCGGGGGTTACGTGCTCCTACAATGAGCAGTTCTTC
NA TRBD2 TRBJ2-1 TRBV29-1 CSVELAGGNEQFF TGCAGCGTTGAACTAGCGGGAGGCAATGAGCAGTTCTTC
NA NA TRBJ1-2 TRBV25-1 CASSEPGRVYGYTF TGTGCCAGCAGTGAACCAGGCAGGGTCTATGGCTACACCTTC
NA NA TRBJ2-3 TRBV5-1 CASSFEGGRPDTQYF TGCGCCAGCAGCTTCGAGGGGGGGAGGCCAGATACGCAGTATTTT
many NA TRBJ2-3 TRBV6-1 CASMAGGTDTQYF TGTGCCAGCATGGCAGGGGGGACAGATACGCAGTATTTT
NA NA TRBJ1-2 TRBV20-1 CSARGAAGGYTF TGCAGTGCTAGAGGGGCGGCGGGTGGCTACACCTTC
NA TRBD2 TRBJ2-1 TRBV7-9 CASSFLTSLEQFF TGTGCCAGCAGCTTCCTGACTAGCCTTGAGCAGTTCTTC
NA NA TRBJ2-1 TRBV6-4 CASSDSSRGGRSYNEQFF TGTGCCAGCAGTGACTCTTCGAGGGGGGGCCGCTCCTACAATGAGCAGTTCTTC
once NA TRBJ2-2 TRBV15 CATSKKGFTGELFF TGTGCCACCAGCAAAAAGGGTTTCACCGGGGAGCTGTTTTTT
many NA TRBJ1-1 TRBV12-3/TRBV12-4 CASSRTLEAFF TGTGCCAGCAGTCGGACACTCGAAGCTTTCTTT
many TRBD2 TRBJ2-3 TRBV15 CATSGSISGTDTQYF TGTGCCACCAGCGGAAGCATTAGCGGGACGGATACGCAGTATTTT
NA TRBD1 TRBJ2-1 TRBV4-3 CASSHAGTGGYNEQFF TGCGCCAGCAGCCATGCGGGGACAGGGGGTTACAATGAGCAGTTCTTC
few TRBD1 TRBJ2-7 TRBV5-6 CASSPYQGAREQYF TGTGCCAGCAGTCCCTACCAGGGGGCAAGGGAGCAGTACTTC
NA NA TRBJ1-4 TRBV4-3 CASSQDKAEKLFF TGCGCCAGCAGCCAAGATAAGGCTGAAAAACTGTTTTTT
NA TRBD1 TRBJ2-1 TRBV7-9 CASSLPGQGEFF TGTGCCAGCAGCTTGCCAGGACAGGGGGAGTTCTTC